Here is one T cell receptor beta chain with its context. Its antigen is not identified. TCRdb recomputed calls from the RT-PCR reads with MiXCR, one row per CDR3 protein. The table has around 580,000 distinct CDR3 sequences, about 11% seen once. The sample originates from a study of response to subunit inactivated influenza vaccine. Points from the study as a whole: There was a suggestion from the authors that each seasonal influenza vaccination recruits few new T cells.

V lost 3 bases and J 7 bases, leaving 16 bases between the germline ends. The germline gives CDR1 DFQATT, CDR2 SNEGSKA (reference sequence). This CDR3 region has 13 residues. J is TRBJ2-7 and V is TRBV20-1; D tentatively reads TRBD1 or TRBD2 (5 bases each). The receptor was derived from a man aged 50 to 60 who received an inactivated influenza vaccine. Specimen: PBMCs from blood, collected on the day of vaccination. CDR3 in DNA: TGCAGTGCTAGGCCCGGGGCAAGATTAGAGCAGTACTTC. Translation: CSARPGARLEQYF.